These 22 T cell receptor beta chains share one sample of origin, sequenced in a study of cytomegalovirus exposure and HLA in healthy donors. Primers: 60 Vbeta forward and 13 Jbeta reverse. Some clones are missing from TCRdb's copy, which holds only in-frame ones; the method was immunoSEQ multiplex PCR. The table has tens of thousands of clones, approximately 80% seen once. The sequenced sample was PBMCs. The receptors derive from a male donor in good health and CMV-seronegative.

J is TRBJ2-3 and V is TRBV13, with 7 bases identical to TRBD2. J was trimmed by 1 base and V by 2 bases; bases with no gene match: 3. CDR1 is PRHDT, CDR2 FYEKMQ, per germline (reference sequence). The CDR3 is made up of 15 amino acids. The CDR3 loop reads CASSLWAGGTDTQYF. DNA of the CDR3: TGTGCCAGCAGCTTATGGGCGGGGGGCACAGATACGCAGTATTTT.

This chain uses TRBV6-6 with TRBJ2-3, with 8 bases matching TRBD2. The V and J ends lost 6 bases and 1 base, in that order; junction bases with no gene match: 3. The CDR3 is 14 amino acids. Germline V gene sequence: CDR1 MNHNY, CDR2 SVGAGI (reference sequence). The CDR3 DNA is TGTGCCAGCAGACTTAGCGGGGGCACAGATACGCAGTATTTT. Protein sequence: CASRLSGGTDTQYF.

The chain uses TRBV6-5 and TRBJ1-3; no clear D gene. V was pared by 8 bases and J by 3 bases, with 11 bases between. This CDR3 is built from 13 residues. The V gene's germline CDR1 is MNHEY and CDR2 SVGAGI. CDR3 protein: CASLGRVGNTIYF. The CDR3, as DNA: TGTGCCAGCCTGGGGAGGGTTGGAAACACCATATATTTT.

This chain connects TRBV2 to TRBJ1-2; the D gene is possibly TRBD1 (5 bases). Germline CDR1 and CDR2: SNHLY and FYNNEI. The CDR3 sequence is 13 residues long. V gave up 2 bases and J gave up 5 bases, with 9 bases separating them. The CDR3 DNA follows: TGTGCCAGCAGTGAACAGGGAATGTATGGCTACACCTTC. Translated: CASSEQGMYGYTF.

The chain joins TRBV4-2 to TRBJ1-3; D gene ambiguous. The CDR3 totals 12 residues. The V end lost 0 bases, the J end lost 8 bases, and 5 bases lay between the germline ends. The V gene's germline CDR1 is LGHNA and CDR2 YNFKEQ. The CDR3 protein is CASSQDTDTIYF. CDR3 nucleotide sequence: TGTGCCAGCAGCCAAGATACGGACACCATATATTTT.

J is TRBJ2-3 and V is TRBV7-6, with a possible D match to TRBD2 (6 bases). Germline V CDR1 and CDR2: SGHVS, FNYEAQ. V was shortened by 5 bases and J by 2 bases, with 14 bases between the two germline ends. This CDR3 comprises 15 residues. Written as DNA, the CDR3 is TGTGCCAGCAGCCCCCTGGGACTTCCCACAGATACGCAGTATTTT. Translation: CASSPLGLPTDTQYF. The complete variable domain, with remaining parts taken from reference TRBV7-6 and TRBJ2-3, reads GAGVSQSPRYKVTKRGQDVALRCDPISGHVSLYWYRQALGQGPEFLTYFNYEAQQDKSGLPNDRFSAERPEGSISTLTIQRTEQRDSAMYRCASSPLGLPTDTQYFGPGTRLTVL.

The chain couples TRBV7-6 to TRBJ2-7; 7 nucleotides line up with TRBD2. The CDR3 loop spans 15 amino acids. V trimming: 4 bases; J trimming: 2 bases; junction bases outside the gene matches: 8. Germline CDR1 SGHVS, CDR2 FNYEAQ. This CDR3 reads CASSSQRGRAYEQYF. CDR3 DNA sequence: TGTGCCAGCAGCTCCCAGCGGGGCAGGGCCTACGAGCAGTACTTC.

The chain employs TRBV7-9 and TRBJ2-5, with no clear D. Matching the DNA end better, TRBJ2-7 makes the J call doubtful. The CDR3 length is 15 residues. Germline CDR1 SEHNR, CDR2 FQNEAQ (reference sequence). The CDR3 protein is CASSFGPEEAYEQYF. In DNA form, the CDR3 reads TGTGCCAGCAGCTTCGGCCCTGAAGAGGCCTACGAGCAGTACTTC.

This clone was seen just once. This sequence joins TRBV5-1 and TRBJ2-7, with D maybe TRBD1 (7 bases). The V gene lost 4 bases and the J gene lost 3 bases, with 20 bases spanning the gap. The CDR3 is 16 amino acids. Germline CDR1 reads SGHRS; CDR2 reads YFSETQ. This CDR3 reads CASSRGTVLNLYEQYF. CDR3 nucleotide sequence: TGCGCCAGCAGCCGGGGGACAGTTCTAAACCTCTACGAGCAGTACTTC.

DNA of the CDR3: TGTGCCAGCAGCGGGCGAATGGGACAGAGGCTTGGGGAAGCTTTCTTT. The encoded protein is CASSGRMGQRLGEAFF. The chain couples TRBV7-8 to TRBJ1-1; 7 nucleotides align to TRBD1. V lost 5 bases to trimming and J lost 8 bases; unmatched junction nucleotides: 17. This CDR3 is 16 amino acids long. Germline assignment: CDR1 SGHVS and CDR2 FQNEAQ.

This sequence joins TRBV2 and TRBJ1-4; 9 bases map to TRBD1. The ends lost 5 bases at V and 4 bases at J; junction bases unmatched: 5. This CDR3 has 15 residues. CDR1 and CDR2 (germline): SNHLY, FYNNEI. The CDR3 region is CASSSQGQGNEKLFF. DNA for the CDR3: TGTGCCAGCAGTTCCCAGGGACAGGGTAATGAAAAACTGTTTTTT.

The chain recombines TRBV18 with TRBJ2-1; D is possibly TRBD2 (5 bases). V lost 6 bases to trimming and J lost 7 bases, with 13 bases between them. This CDR3 has 13 residues. Germline V gene lookup returns CDR1 KGHSH and CDR2 LQKENI. CDR3 in DNA: TGTGCCAGCTCCGTAATTGGACTTAATGAGCAGTTCTTC. Protein product: CASSVIGLNEQFF.

There are a few counts of this clone. This chain joins TRBV6-5 and TRBJ2-7; perhaps TRBD2 as D (5 bases). CDR3 size: 15 residues. V was trimmed by 6 bases and J by 5 bases, leaving 20 bases between them. CDR1 and CDR2 from the germline V gene are MNHEY and SVGAGI. CDR3 DNA sequence: TGTGCCAGCAGCCCCGGACCTTCTGCTAGCAACGAGCAGTACTTC. It is translated as CASSPGPSASNEQYF.

This chain uses TRBV4-1 with TRBJ2-7, with TRBD1 matching 7 bases. The CDR3 has 13 residues. Germline assignment: CDR1 MGHRA and CDR2 YSYEKL. With V trimmed by 6 bases and J by 3 bases, 5 bases remained unmatched. CDR3 nucleotide sequence: TGCGCCAGCAGGCAGACAGGGAACTACGAGCAGTACTTC. Translated: CASRQTGNYEQYF.

The rearrangement joins TRBV5-8 to TRBJ2-3; 14 nucleotides agree with TRBD2. Germline assignment: CDR1 SGHTS and CDR2 YDEGEE. J was trimmed by 0 bases and V by 4 bases; bases with no gene match: 4. The CDR3 is made up of 17 amino acids. The chain's CDR3 is CASSPRLAGGSTDTQYF. CDR3 nucleotide sequence: TGTGCCAGCAGCCCCCGACTAGCGGGGGGGAGCACAGATACGCAGTATTTT.

The chain carries TRBV19 and TRBJ2-4; D may be TRBD1 (6 bases). This CDR3 spans 16 amino acids. The V and J ends lost 6 bases and 1 base respectively, with 16 bases between them. CDR1 and CDR2 from the germline V gene are LNHDA and SQIVND (reference sequence). The CDR3 region is CASRTSRDIAKNIQYF. For the CDR3, the DNA is TGTGCCAGTAGAACCAGCCGGGACATCGCCAAAAACATTCAGTACTTC.

This clone was counted once. Other DNA sequences within the sample encode an identical CDR3. The V gene is TRBV9, the J gene TRBJ2-2; 8 bases map to TRBD1. The CDR3 has 14 residues. V lost 9 bases, J lost 4 bases, and 8 bases stayed unmatched. The germline CDR1 and CDR2 sequences are SGDLS and YYNGEE. The CDR3 sequence: CATEQGVGTGELFF. The DNA for the CDR3 is TGTGCCACTGAACAGGGGGTTGGCACCGGGGAGCTGTTTTTT.

The table lists this clone with a count of one. The chain is built from TRBV6-1 and TRBJ2-7; 10 positions match TRBD1. The CDR3 contains 15 residues. The ends lost 1 base at V and 7 bases at J; junction bases unmatched: 7. The germline V gene has CDR1 MNHNS and CDR2 SASEGT. This chain's CDR3 is CASSEGDRGTDEQYF. The CDR3 DNA reads as TGTGCCAGCAGTGAAGGGGACAGGGGAACTGATGAGCAGTACTTC.

V usage is TRBV6-1 and J usage is TRBJ2-3; D may be TRBD1 (6 bases). Trimming stripped 5 bases from V and 0 bases from J, with 12 bases between. The CDR3 covers 15 residues. Germline assignment: CDR1 MNHNS and CDR2 SASEGT. DNA for the CDR3: TGTGCCAGCAGTCTGCGACAGGCTAGCACAGATACGCAGTATTTT. Protein product: CASSLRQASTDTQYF.

This clone has just a few counts. The chain combines TRBV7-2 with TRBJ1-1; weak D call: TRBD1 (5 bases). The germline CDR1 and CDR2 sequences are SGHTA and FQGNSA. Trimming cost V 5 bases and J 1 base, with 8 bases left between them. The CDR3 runs to 13 residues. The CDR3 region is CASSAQGNTEAFF. The CDR3 DNA is TGTGCCAGCAGCGCCCAGGGGAACACTGAAGCTTTCTTT.

This chain connects TRBV4-2 to TRBJ2-5; 7 nucleotides match TRBD2. CDR3 length equals 14 residues. With V trimmed by 4 bases and J by 2 bases, 4 bases remained unmatched. Per germline, CDR1 LGHNA and CDR2 YNFKEQ. For the CDR3, the DNA is TGTGCCAGCAGCCTAGCGGGTCCGCAAGAGACCCAGTACTTC. This encodes CASSLAGPQETQYF.

The gene calls are TRBV11-2 and TRBJ2-3, with 9 positions matching TRBD2. The J segment lost 0 bases and the V segment lost 4 bases, leaving 14 bases of the junction unmatched. The CDR3 consists of 19 residues. Germline V lookup: CDR1 SGHAT, CDR2 FQNNGV. CDR3 sequence reads: CASSSSVSGGSLSTDTQYF. The CDR3 DNA follows: TGTGCCAGCAGCTCCTCTGTTAGCGGGGGCTCCCTCAGCACAGATACGCAGTATTTT.